The 2 T cell receptor beta chains reported below all come from one sample, sequenced in a study of read filtering for tumor transcriptome and immune sequencing. This library used 300 to 500 ng RNA and molecular barcoded adaptors spanning alpha/delta and beta/gamma chains. One entry per CDR3 protein, called by TCRdb with MiXCR from the reads. The sample consists of approximately 57,000 distinct CDR3 sequences, around an eighth of them appearing once. Specimen: a population of CD138-negative cells sorted from bone marrow. Every receptor here comes from a donor at least 40 years old with multiple myeloma.

This clonotype was observed a handful of times. This chain connects TRBV5-1 to TRBJ1-1; 7 nucleotides agree with TRBD1. Trimming took 3 bases from V and 3 from J; bases not matched to a gene: 2. Germline-derived CDR1 and CDR2 are SGHRS and YFSETQ. CDR3 length equals 13 residues. CDR3 nucleotide sequence: TGCGCCAGCAGCTCGCAGGGGGACACTGAAGCTTTCTTT. Its protein is CASSSQGDTEAFF.

This clonotype has more than one count but fewer than ten. The V gene is TRBV7-8, the J gene TRBJ2-6; possibly TRBD2 for D (6 bases). The CDR3 sequence is 21 residues long. CDR1 is SGHVS, CDR2 FQNEAQ, per germline. Trimming left V 5 bases short and J 0 bases short, with 26 bases between. The DNA of the CDR3 is TGTGCCAGCAGCCTCCCGGGCGGGGTTGCTTTAGAATACTCTGGGGCCAACGTCCTGACTTTC. Translated: CASSLPGGVALEYSGANVLTF.